A selection of T cell receptor beta chains follows, all from one sample in a study of glioma-infiltrating T cells after dendritic cell vaccination. Data came from immunoSEQ multiplex PCR; TCRdb stores just in-frame clones and leaves some out. The sample lists 80,000 to 100,000 clones, approximately 80% occurring once. Source: blood, taken after dendritic cell vaccination. The receptor source for this set is a human donor with glioblastoma. Each CDR3 is given with its conserved first and last residue. The order of the fields is V gene, clone size, CDR3 length, D gene, J gene, CDR3 protein, CDR3 DNA. D genes are given only for firm matches. Expanded clones are given a class, and other clones once, few, many or no size at all.

>TRBV19|.|14|.|TRBJ1-2
CASTIAGFGYGYTF
TGTGCCAGTACGATAGCCGGGTTTGGCTATGGCTACACCTTC
>TRBV28|.|14|.|TRBJ1-2
CASRTPGTNYGYTF
TGTGCCAGCAGGACGCCCGGGACAAACTATGGCTACACCTTC
>TRBV6-1|.|12|.|TRBJ1-2
CAAGGRGYGYTF
TGTGCCGCGGGAGGCAGGGGCTATGGCTACACCTTC
>TRBV7-8|.|14|.|TRBJ2-7
CASSPGAPTREQYF
TGTGCCAGCAGCCCGGGAGCGCCGACTAGAGAGCAGTACTTC
>TRBV5-1|.|14|.|TRBJ1-2
CASSLEGDYYGHTF
TGCGCCAGCAGCTTGGAAGGGGATTACTATGGCCACACCTTC
>TRBV4-1|.|16|.|TRBJ1-2
CASSQAPPGLLYGYTF
TGCGCCAGCAGCCAAGCTCCTCCGGGACTGCTTTATGGCTACACCTTC
>TRBV7-9|.|15|TRBD1|TRBJ2-7
CASSATGATLGEQYF
TGTGCCAGCAGCGCGACAGGGGCAACTTTGGGCGAGCAGTACTTC
>TRBV6-1|.|15|TRBD1|TRBJ1-2
CASSKEGGAGYGYTF
TGTGCCAGCAGTAAGGAAGGGGGCGCTGGCTATGGCTACACCTTC
>TRBV7-3|.|14|TRBD1|TRBJ2-2
CASSRDRAVGELFF
TGTGCCAGCAGCCGCGACAGGGCGGTCGGGGAGCTGTTTTTT
>TRBV29-1|.|14|TRBD2|TRBJ2-1
CSVVGVAGHNEQFF
TGCAGCGTTGTCGGGGTAGCGGGGCACAATGAGCAGTTCTTC
>TRBV4-1|.|14|.|TRBJ2-7
CASSHDRPGYEQYF
TGCGCCAGCAGCCATGACAGACCTGGCTACGAGCAGTACTTC
>TRBV6-5|.|14|.|TRBJ1-1
CASLGETWFTEAFF
TGTGCCAGCCTAGGGGAAACTTGGTTCACTGAAGCTTTCTTT
>TRBV2|once|14|.|TRBJ1-1
CATPLGQGDTEAFF
TGTGCCACCCCCCTAGGGCAGGGCGACACTGAAGCTTTCTTT
>TRBV29-1|few|17|TRBD1|TRBJ1-5
CSVEDSGKQGANQPQHF
TGCAGCGTTGAGGACTCGGGGAAACAGGGGGCTAATCAGCCCCAGCATTTT
>TRBV28|.|17|TRBD1|TRBJ2-2
CASSPIMGQGAIGELFF
TGTGCCAGCAGTCCTATTATGGGACAGGGGGCTATCGGGGAGCTGTTTTTT
>TRBV6-1|.|12|.|TRBJ2-7
CASSLSRYEQYF
TGTGCCAGCAGTCTTTCTCGTTACGAGCAGTACTTC
>TRBV28|once|15|TRBD1|TRBJ1-2
CASSSLRTGKYGYTF
TGTGCCAGCAGTTCCCTCAGGACAGGAAAATATGGCTACACCTTC
>TRBV5-6|.|15|.|TRBJ2-2
CASSPRGSNTGELFF
TGTGCCAGCAGCCCGAGGGGGTCGAACACCGGGGAGCTGTTTTTT
>TRBV30|.|13|.|TRBJ1-5
CAWRAGGNQPQHF
TGTGCCTGGAGGGCCGGGGGCAATCAGCCCCAGCATTTT
>TRBV14|.|16|TRBD2|TRBJ2-2
CASSKRTSLNTGELFF
TGTGCCAGCAGCAAAAGGACTAGCTTAAACACCGGGGAGCTGTTTTTT
>TRBV2|.|13|.|TRBJ1-5
CASGGWRNQPQHF
TGTGCCAGCGGAGGGTGGCGCAATCAGCCCCAGCATTTT
>TRBV6-5|.|14|TRBD1|TRBJ1-3
CASSAGGSGNTIYF
TGTGCCAGCAGCGCAGGGGGTTCTGGAAACACCATATATTTT
>TRBV5-6|.|18|.|TRBJ2-1
CASSLGELRRAQYNEQFF
TGTGCCAGCAGCTTGGGGGAGTTGCGGCGGGCTCAATACAATGAGCAGTTCTTC
>TRBV5-5|.|13|.|TRBJ1-5
CASSLGRDQPQHF
TGTGCCAGCAGCTTGGGACGGGATCAGCCCCAGCATTTT
>TRBV5-6|.|14|.|TRBJ2-7
CASSLGTVSYEQYF
TGTGCCAGCAGCTTGGGGACAGTTTCATACGAGCAGTACTTC
>TRBV12-5|.|14|.|TRBJ2-2
CASGGGPYTGELFF
TGTGCTAGTGGGGGGGGACCTTACACCGGGGAGCTGTTTTTT
>TRBV5-6|.|17|TRBD2|TRBJ2-5
CASSLGASGPLQETQYF
TGTGCCAGCAGCTTGGGAGCTAGCGGGCCTTTACAAGAGACCCAGTACTTC
>TRBV10-1|.|13|.|TRBJ2-1
CASSVDSYNEQFF
TGCGCCAGCAGTGTAGACAGCTACAATGAGCAGTTCTTC
>TRBV5-6|.|14|.|TRBJ1-1
CASSPQGRSLEAFF
TGTGCCAGCAGCCCCCAGGGGAGATCCCTTGAAGCTTTCTTT
>TRBV5-1|.|13|.|TRBJ2-3
CASSLGPGDTQYF
TGCGCCAGCAGCTTGGGGCCGGGGGATACGCAGTATTTT
>TRBV13|.|12|.|TRBJ1-1
CASSLDQGLAFF
TGTGCCAGCAGCTTAGATCAGGGGTTGGCTTTCTTT
>TRBV18|.|14|TRBD1|TRBJ2-7
CASSQGTGRREQYF
TGTGCCAGCTCACAGGGGACAGGGCGTCGCGAGCAGTACTTC
>TRBV5-1|.|14|.|TRBJ1-4
CASSPDSTNEKLFF
TGCGCCAGCAGCCCGGACTCAACTAATGAAAAACTGTTTTTT
>TRBV27|.|14|.|TRBJ2-1
CASSLVGNLNEQFF
TGTGCCAGCAGTTTAGTCGGGAATCTAAATGAGCAGTTCTTC
>TRBV30|.|15|.|TRBJ1-2
CAWSVLRRLRGGYTF
TGTGCCTGGAGTGTACTTAGGAGGCTTCGGGGGGGCTACACCTTC
>TRBV5-4|.|15|TRBD2|TRBJ2-3
CASSFSASGTDTQYF
TGTGCCAGCAGCTTTTCGGCTAGCGGGACAGATACGCAGTATTTT
>TRBV29-1|.|14|.|TRBJ1-1
CSVRSGHLNTEAFF
TGCAGCGTACGCTCGGGACACCTGAACACTGAAGCTTTCTTT
>TRBV5-6|.|15|TRBD1|TRBJ1-2
CASSRQGDSNYGYTF
TGTGCCAGCAGTCGACAGGGGGATTCTAACTATGGCTACACCTTC
>TRBV27|.|16|TRBD2|TRBJ2-3
CASSPNGGRWKDTQYF
TGTGCCAGCAGTCCTAATGGCGGGAGGTGGAAGGATACGCAGTATTTT
>TRBV28|.|14|.|TRBJ1-2
CASKGLRGLGGYTF
TGTGCCAGCAAGGGTTTAAGGGGGTTGGGAGGCTACACCTTC
>TRBV6-1|.|13|TRBD1|TRBJ1-1
CASTKPTGTEAFF
TGTGCCAGCACCAAACCGACAGGGACTGAAGCTTTCTTT
>TRBV6-5|.|14|TRBD2|TRBJ2-7
CASSKRERLYEQYF
TGTGCCAGCAGTAAGCGGGAGAGGTTGTACGAGCAGTACTTC
>TRBV7-9|few|16|.|TRBJ1-6
CASSLGVAGYNSPLHF
TGTGCCAGCAGCTTAGGGGTTGCAGGGTATAATTCACCCCTCCACTTT
>TRBV29-1|.|12|.|TRBJ2-1
CSVVLATHEQFF
TGCAGCGTTGTCTTAGCTACACATGAGCAGTTCTTC
>TRBV10-3|.|14|.|TRBJ1-2
CAIRNDRTNYGYTF
TGTGCCATCAGGAACGACAGAACAAACTATGGCTACACCTTC
>TRBV27|few|15|TRBD1|TRBJ1-2
CASKVRPGQGYGYTF
TGTGCCAGCAAGGTCCGCCCGGGACAGGGGTATGGCTACACCTTC
>TRBV6-5|.|15|.|TRBJ1-1
CASSPHRGGGTEAFF
TGTGCCAGCAGCCCGCACAGAGGAGGCGGCACTGAAGCTTTCTTT
>TRBV7-9|few|14|TRBD1|TRBJ2-7
CASSNHPDRDEQYF
TGTGCCAGCAGCAACCACCCGGACAGGGATGAGCAGTACTTC